Below, one T cell receptor (beta chain) is given with its context. A much larger clone is a single base away; this may be a read error. The data are from a study of T-cell reconstitution after alpha-beta-depleted transplantation in children. Unique molecular identifiers featured in how the TCRbeta library was prepared. Using its own MiXCR run on the PCR reads, TCRdb lists one record per CDR3 protein. The sample carries about 120,000 distinct CDR3 sequences, about 9.4% recorded once. V lost 4 bases to trimming and J lost 4 bases, with 11 bases between them. This CDR3 comprises 13 residues. Germline values: CDR1 SGHTA, CDR2 FQGNSA.

The sample in question was PBMCs from the stem cell graft donor, obtained from the stem cell graft. This clonotype was obtained from a human donor who donated a stem cell graft to a child with acute lymphoblastic leukemia. This chain connects TRBV7-2 to TRBJ2-7; either TRBD1 or TRBD2 may supply D (5 bases each). CDR3 nucleotide sequence: TGTGCCAGCAGCTGCTCGGGGCGTTACGAGCAGTACTTC. It specifies CASSCSGRYEQYF.